One sample yielded the 18 T cell receptor beta chains listed below, sequenced in a study of cytomegalovirus exposure and HLA in healthy donors (dated by TCRdb to about 2017). The library was prepared using the immunoSEQ multiplex PCR assay. For the multiplex PCR, a mixture combining 60 forward primers for TCR Vbeta segments and 13 reverse primers for TCR Jbeta segments was used. In its TCRdb copy, this immuneACCESS table keeps in-frame sequences only and misses some clones. Where compared with another copy, unresolved V genes explain less than half of these, and the others have no known cause. The sample data list some 130,000 clones, and about three quarters of these were observed just once. 3% to 4.5% of the sample is taken by the ten largest. Sequencing used PBMCs. The source is a male donor in good health and CMV-seronegative.

The genes are TRBV14 and TRBJ2-3; D is ambiguous. The germline V gene has CDR1 SGHDN and CDR2 FVKESK. Trimming removed 4 bases at V and 1 base at J, with 12 bases between. This CDR3 is built from 15 residues. CDR3 nucleotide sequence: TGTGCCAGCAGCCCCGTGGGTGCGGGCACAGATACGCAGTATTTT. This codes for CASSPVGAGTDTQYF.

This rearrangement joins TRBV7-9 to TRBJ2-7; TRBD2 agrees at 11 bases. The CDR3 runs to 15 residues. CDR1 and CDR2 from the germline V gene are SEHNR and FQNEAQ (reference sequence). V shed 3 bases and J 2 bases; nucleotides not matched to a gene: 3. CDR3 residues: CASSFGTSGPYEQYF. As DNA, the CDR3 is TGTGCCAGCAGCTTCGGGACTAGCGGTCCCTACGAGCAGTACTTC.

The V and J genes are TRBV5-4 and TRBJ2-7, with 7 bases fitting TRBD1. J lost 2 bases, V lost 3 bases, and 5 bases had no gene match. The germline V gene encodes CDR1 SGHNT and CDR2 YYREEE (reference sequence). The CDR3 is made up of 14 amino acids. The CDR3, as DNA: TGTGCCAGCAGCTCTCCGGGACAGCCCTACGAGCAGTACTTC. This encodes CASSSPGQPYEQYF. Complete variable domain (other parts from reference TRBV5-4 and TRBJ2-7): ETGVTQSPTHLIKTRGQQVTLRCSSQSGHNTVSWYQQALGQGPQFIFQYYREEENGRGNFPPRFSGLQFPNYSSELNVNALELDDSALYLCASSSPGQPYEQYFGPGTRLTVT.

The J gene is TRBJ2-7, the V gene TRBV2, with 7 bases matching TRBD1. CDR1 SNHLY and CDR2 FYNNEI come from the germline V gene. The V segment lost 6 bases and the J segment 3 bases; nucleotides outside the gene matches: 8. The CDR3 totals 14 residues. DNA of the CDR3: TGTGCCAGCAGGCAAGACAGGGCTGACTACGAGCAGTACTTC. It is translated as CASRQDRADYEQYF.

The gene calls are TRBV13 and TRBJ2-1; the D gene is possibly TRBD2 (5 bases). There are 13 residues in the CDR3. V lost 7 bases and J 1 base, leaving 8 bases between the germline ends. Germline V gene data show CDR1 as PRHDT and CDR2 as FYEKMQ (reference sequence). CDR3 amino acids: CASKERSYNEQFF. CDR3 in DNA: TGTGCCAGCAAGGAGCGGTCCTACAATGAGCAGTTCTTC. Based on the CDR3 plus reference TRBV13 and TRBJ2-1, the full variable domain is AAGVIQSPRHLIKEKRETATLKCYPIPRHDTVYWYQQGPGQDPQFLISFYEKMQSDKGSIPDRFSAQQFSDYHSELNMSSLELGDSALYFCASKERSYNEQFFGPGTRLTVL.

CDR3 amino acids: CASSRRGDTGELFF. The CDR3 coding sequence is TGTGCCAGCAGCAGACGGGGGGACACCGGGGAGCTGTTTTTT. The V and J genes are TRBV7-3 and TRBJ2-2, with 7 bases matching TRBD2. V lost 5 bases, J lost 3 bases, and 3 bases stayed unmatched. Germline loops: CDR1 SGHTA, CDR2 FQGTGA. The CDR3 length is 14 residues.

As regards this clone: This sample also contains other DNA sequences that code for the same CDR3. V gene TRBV2 combines with J gene TRBJ2-2; 9 nucleotides agree with TRBD2. V lost 7 bases and J lost 2; bases outside the gene matches: 8. Per germline, CDR1 SNHLY and CDR2 FYNNEI. The CDR3 has 16 amino acids. The CDR3 DNA is TGTGCCAGCACTAGGGGGCTAGCGGGAAACACCGGGGAGCTGTTTTTT. This codes for CASTRGLAGNTGELFF.

This chain links TRBV6-1 with TRBJ1-5, with 7 bases aligning to TRBD1. Germline V lookup: CDR1 MNHNS, CDR2 SASEGT. Trimming cost V 2 bases and J 2 bases; bases outside gene matches: 3. The length of the CDR3 is 15 residues. This CDR3 is CASSENTGGNQPQHF. In DNA form, the CDR3 reads TGTGCCAGCAGTGAAAATACAGGGGGCAATCAGCCCCAGCATTTT.

This chain links TRBV5-1 with TRBJ1-2; possibly TRBD1 for D (6 bases). CDR3 length: 14 amino acids. Trimming shortened V by 1 base and J by 9 bases, and 16 bases separated the two germline ends. Germline CDR1 SGHRS, CDR2 YFSETQ. CDR3 nucleotides: TGCGCCAGCAGCTTGACGACAGGAACCGTTAGCTACACCTTC. As protein: CASSLTTGTVSYTF.

The rearrangement joins TRBV5-5 to TRBJ2-7; the match to TRBD1 covers 9 bases. CDR3 length: 16 residues. Germline CDR1 is SGHKS and CDR2 is YYEKEE (reference sequence). With V trimmed by 4 bases and J by 4 bases, 12 bases remained unmatched. CDR3: CASSLMVNRGPYEQYF. CDR3 in DNA: TGTGCCAGCAGCCTGATGGTGAACAGGGGGCCATACGAGCAGTACTTC.

The chain is built from TRBV7-2 and TRBJ2-7; D unresolved. Germline loops: CDR1 SGHTA, CDR2 FQGNSA. V lost 1 base and J 0 bases, leaving 7 bases between the germline ends. This CDR3 is built from 14 residues. In DNA, the CDR3 is TGTGCCAGCAGCTTAGAGTACAGCTCCTACGAGCAGTACTTC. It encodes CASSLEYSSYEQYF.

The chain carries TRBV28 and TRBJ2-2; D ambiguous. This CDR3 is 14 amino acids long. CDR1 is MDHEN and CDR2 is SYDVKM in the germline V gene. V was shortened by 6 bases and J by 6 bases, with 14 bases between the two germline ends. CDR3 protein: CASRSLVVSGELFF. CDR3 nucleotide sequence: TGTGCCAGCAGATCTCTAGTTGTTTCCGGGGAGCTGTTTTTT.

On this clone: The sample carries other DNA sequences with the same CDR3. The gene calls are TRBV7-2 and TRBJ1-1, with 10 nucleotides matching TRBD1. Trimming removed 8 bases from V and 14 bases from J; junction bases left unmatched: 14. The CDR3 runs to 13 residues. The germline gives CDR1 SGHTA, CDR2 FQGNSA. The DNA for the CDR3 is TGTGCCAGCGGGACAGGGGTCCAGACGGCAGCCTTCTTT. Translating it yields CASGTGVQTAAFF. The complete variable domain, with remaining parts taken from reference TRBV7-2 and TRBJ1-1, reads GAGVSQSPSNKVTEKGKDVELRCDPISGHTALYWYRQSLGQGLEFLIYFQGNSAPDKSGLPSDRFSAERTGGSVSTLTIQRTQQEDSAVYLCASGTGVQTAAFFGQGTRLTVV.

The chain has TRBV18 and TRBJ1-5, with TRBD1 matching over 7 bases. In germline, CDR1 is KGHSH, CDR2 LQKENI. The CDR3 covers 15 residues. V was pared by 2 bases and J by 2 bases, with 3 bases of the junction left unmatched. CDR3 nucleotides: TGTGCCAGCTCACCAGGACAGGTGGGCAATCAGCCCCAGCATTTT. The encoded protein is CASSPGQVGNQPQHF.

This chain links TRBV5-1 with TRBJ1-1; D uncertain. The germline V and J ends were trimmed by 2 bases and 0 bases, with 8 bases remaining between them. The CDR3 runs to 14 residues. Germline V lookup: CDR1 SGHRS, CDR2 YFSETQ. The CDR3 DNA sequence: TGCGCCAGCAGCTTTGCCCGGTTGAACACTGAAGCTTTCTTT. Amino acid sequence: CASSFARLNTEAFF.

Remarks on this clone: One junction end does not reproduce the germline sequence, and a read error may be involved. The genes are TRBV4-1 and TRBJ2-2; 13 nucleotides agree with TRBD2. This CDR3 has 16 amino acids. Germline V gives CDR1 MGHRA, CDR2 YSYEKL. CDR3 residues: CAGSQGTSGVSGELFF. The CDR3 DNA reads as TGCGCCGGCAGCCAAGGGACTAGCGGGGTGTCCGGGGAGCTGTTTTTT.

The J gene is TRBJ2-7, the V gene TRBV5-6, with a weak D call TRBD1 (6 bases). Trimming took 0 bases from V and 6 from J, leaving 13 bases between them. The CDR3 is made up of 14 amino acids. Germline loops: CDR1 SGHDT, CDR2 YYEEEE. CDR3 sequence (DNA): TGTGCCAGCAGCTTGGCCCAAGTCAGGGGCGAGCAGTACTTC. Encoded protein: CASSLAQVRGEQYF. The entire variable domain, with the rest obtained from reference TRBV5-6 and TRBJ2-7, is as follows: DAGVTQSPTHLIKTRGQQVTLRCSPKSGHDTVSWYQQALGQGPQFIFQYYEEEERQRGNFPDRFSGHQFPNYSSELNVNALLLGDSALYLCASSLAQVRGEQYFGPGTRLTVT.

This clone was counted a few times. The chain employs TRBV5-1 and TRBJ2-7; 8 bases are shared with TRBD2. The CDR3 loop spans 16 amino acids. Trimming removed 0 bases from V and 2 bases from J; junction bases left unmatched: 7. Germline CDR1 and CDR2: SGHRS and YFSETQ. This CDR3 is CASSLDSSGSAYEQYF. DNA of the CDR3: TGCGCCAGCAGCTTGGATTCGAGCGGGAGCGCCTACGAGCAGTACTTC.